The sequence of this T cell receptor (beta chain) was determined in a study of blood T cells in healthy people across ages. General study points: Per million T cells, TCR beta diversity dropped about linearly as age rose.

A second PCR of roughly 6 to 12 cycles used a sample-barcoded 5' primer and a J-beta primer mix. TCRdb redid the calling of the 5' RACE reads with MiXCR, one entry per CDR3 protein. Among around 820,000 distinct CDR3 sequences, more than 20% were seen once, and the ten largest hold roughly 3.8%. On this clonotype itself: As yet, its antigen is unknown.

The CDR3 covers 14 residues. V shed 3 bases and J shed 1 base, with 9 bases lying between them. CDR1 and CDR2 from the germline V gene are MDHEN and SYDVKM. The same specimen was also included in a second study, on T cells of mothers and their children.

The sequenced sample was blood. The sequence was obtained from a boy younger than 18 in good health. The chain joins TRBV28 to TRBJ2-5; no clear D gene. Here the CDR3 reads CASSFPRPQETQYF. CDR3 in DNA: TGTGCCAGCAGTTTCCCTCGACCCCAAGAGACCCAGTACTTC.